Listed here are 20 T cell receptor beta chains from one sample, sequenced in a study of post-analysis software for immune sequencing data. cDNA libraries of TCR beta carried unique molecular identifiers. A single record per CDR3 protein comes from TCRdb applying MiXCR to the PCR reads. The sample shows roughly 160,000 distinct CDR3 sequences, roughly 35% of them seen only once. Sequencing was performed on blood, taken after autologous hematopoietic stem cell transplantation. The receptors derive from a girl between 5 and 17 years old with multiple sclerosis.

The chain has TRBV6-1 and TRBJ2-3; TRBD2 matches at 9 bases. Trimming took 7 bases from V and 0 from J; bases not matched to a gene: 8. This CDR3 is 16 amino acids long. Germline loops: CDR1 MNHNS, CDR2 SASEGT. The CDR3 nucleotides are TGTGCCAGCACAGGGACTAGCTTTATTAGCACAGATACGCAGTATTTT. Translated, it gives CASTGTSFISTDTQYF.

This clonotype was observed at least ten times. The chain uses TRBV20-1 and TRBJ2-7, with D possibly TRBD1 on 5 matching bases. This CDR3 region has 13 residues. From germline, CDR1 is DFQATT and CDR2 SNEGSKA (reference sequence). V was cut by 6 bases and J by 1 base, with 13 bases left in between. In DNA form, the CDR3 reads TGCAGTGCGGGGCAGATCCATTCCTACGAGCAGTACTTC. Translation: CSAGQIHSYEQYF.

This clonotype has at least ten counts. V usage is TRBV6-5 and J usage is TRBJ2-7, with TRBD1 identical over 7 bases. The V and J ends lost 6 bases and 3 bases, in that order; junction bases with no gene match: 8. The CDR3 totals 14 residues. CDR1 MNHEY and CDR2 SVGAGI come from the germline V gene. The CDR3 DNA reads TGTGCCAGCAGGCTGGGACAGAACCTCTACGAGCAGTACTTC. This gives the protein CASRLGQNLYEQYF.

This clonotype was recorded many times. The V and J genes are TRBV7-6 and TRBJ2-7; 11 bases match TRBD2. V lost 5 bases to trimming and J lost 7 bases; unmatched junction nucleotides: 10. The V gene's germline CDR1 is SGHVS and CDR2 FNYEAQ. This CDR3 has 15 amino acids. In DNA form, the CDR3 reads TGTGCCAGCAGCACAATAGCGGGAGGGGCGGGTGAGCAGTACTTC. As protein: CASSTIAGGAGEQYF. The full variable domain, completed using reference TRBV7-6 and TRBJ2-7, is GAGVSQSPRYKVTKRGQDVALRCDPISGHVSLYWYRQALGQGPEFLTYFNYEAQQDKSGLPNDRFSAERPEGSISTLTIQRTEQRDSAMYRCASSTIAGGAGEQYFGPGTRLTVT.

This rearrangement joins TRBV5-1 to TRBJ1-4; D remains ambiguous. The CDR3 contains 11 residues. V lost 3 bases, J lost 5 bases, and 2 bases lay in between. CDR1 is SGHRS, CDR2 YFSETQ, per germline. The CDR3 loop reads CASSSNEKLFF. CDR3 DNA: TGCGCCAGCAGCTCAAATGAAAAACTGTTTTTT.

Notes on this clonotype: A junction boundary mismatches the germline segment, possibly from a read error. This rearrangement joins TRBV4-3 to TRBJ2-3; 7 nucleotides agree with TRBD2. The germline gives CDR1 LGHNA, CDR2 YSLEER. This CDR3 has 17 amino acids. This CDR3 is CSSSQDWSGGGTDTQYF. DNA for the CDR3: TGCTCCAGCAGCCAAGACTGGTCGGGGGGAGGAACAGATACGCAGTATTTT.

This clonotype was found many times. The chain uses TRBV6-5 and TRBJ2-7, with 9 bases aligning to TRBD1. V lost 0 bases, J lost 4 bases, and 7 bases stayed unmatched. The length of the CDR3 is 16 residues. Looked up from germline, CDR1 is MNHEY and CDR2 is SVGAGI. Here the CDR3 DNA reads TGTGCCAGCAGTTACTCGTTGACAGGGGGTAATTACGAGCAGTACTTC. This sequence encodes CASSYSLTGGNYEQYF.

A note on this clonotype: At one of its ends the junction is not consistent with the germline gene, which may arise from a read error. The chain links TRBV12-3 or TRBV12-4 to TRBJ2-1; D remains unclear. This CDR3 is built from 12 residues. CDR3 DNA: TGTGCCAGCAAGGGCGGCGACAACGAGCAGTTCTTC. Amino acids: CASKGGDNEQFF.

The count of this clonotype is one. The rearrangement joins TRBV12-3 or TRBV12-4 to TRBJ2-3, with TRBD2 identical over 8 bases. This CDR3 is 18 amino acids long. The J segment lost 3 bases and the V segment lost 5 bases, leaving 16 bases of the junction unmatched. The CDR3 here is CASSPPRGAGGPTDTQYF. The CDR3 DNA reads TGTGCCAGCAGTCCGCCTCGAGGGGCGGGAGGTCCGACAGATACGCAGTATTTT.

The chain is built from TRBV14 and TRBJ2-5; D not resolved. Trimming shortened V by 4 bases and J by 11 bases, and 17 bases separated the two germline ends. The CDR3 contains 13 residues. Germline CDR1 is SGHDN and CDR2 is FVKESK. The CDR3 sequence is CASSPATGMEQYF. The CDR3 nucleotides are TGTGCCAGCAGCCCCGCGACTGGGATGGAGCAGTACTTC.

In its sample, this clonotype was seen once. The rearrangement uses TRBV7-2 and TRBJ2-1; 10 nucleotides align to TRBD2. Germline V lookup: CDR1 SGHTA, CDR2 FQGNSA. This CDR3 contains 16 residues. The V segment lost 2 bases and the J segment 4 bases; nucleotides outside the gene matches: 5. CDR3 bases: TGTGCCAGCAGCTTACTAGCGGGAGTTAAGTACAATGAGCAGTTCTTC. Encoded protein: CASSLLAGVKYNEQFF.

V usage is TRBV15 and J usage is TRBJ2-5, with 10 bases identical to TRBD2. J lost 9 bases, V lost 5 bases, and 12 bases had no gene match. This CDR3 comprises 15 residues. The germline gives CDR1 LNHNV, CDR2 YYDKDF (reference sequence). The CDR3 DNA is TGTGCCACCAGCTCCCCGACTAGCGGGTCCGGTCCCCAGTACTTC. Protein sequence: CATSSPTSGSGPQYF. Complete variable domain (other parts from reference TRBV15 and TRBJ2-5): DAMVIQNPRYQVTQFGKPVTLSCSQTLNHNVMYWYQQKSSQAPKLLFHYYDKDFNNEADTPDNFQSRRPNTSFCFLDIRSPGLGDTAMYLCATSSPTSGSGPQYFGPGTRLLVL.

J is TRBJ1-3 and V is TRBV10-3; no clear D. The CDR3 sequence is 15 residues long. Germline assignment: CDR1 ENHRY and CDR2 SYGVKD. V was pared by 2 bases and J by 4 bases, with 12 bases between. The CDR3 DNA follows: TGTGCCATCAGTGAGAGCGACGGTCTGGGAAACACCATATATTTT. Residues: CAISESDGLGNTIYF.

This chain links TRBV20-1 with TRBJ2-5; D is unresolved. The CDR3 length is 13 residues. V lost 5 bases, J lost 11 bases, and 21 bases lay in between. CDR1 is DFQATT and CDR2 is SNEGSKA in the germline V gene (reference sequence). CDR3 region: CSADIPISREQYF. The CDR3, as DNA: TGCAGTGCTGACATCCCGATCTCCCGTGAGCAGTACTTC.

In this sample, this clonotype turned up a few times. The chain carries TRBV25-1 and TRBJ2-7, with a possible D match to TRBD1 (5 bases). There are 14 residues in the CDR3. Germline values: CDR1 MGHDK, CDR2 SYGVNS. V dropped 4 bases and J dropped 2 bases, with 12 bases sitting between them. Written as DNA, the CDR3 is TGTGCCAGCAGTGCACAGGTCCCCACCTACGAGCAGTACTTC. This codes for CASSAQVPTYEQYF.

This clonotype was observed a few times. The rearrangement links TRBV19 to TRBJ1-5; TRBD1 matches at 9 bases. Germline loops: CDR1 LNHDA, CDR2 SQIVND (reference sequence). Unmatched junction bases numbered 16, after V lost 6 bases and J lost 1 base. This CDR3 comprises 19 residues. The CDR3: CASSLSAHRQGGSNQPQHF. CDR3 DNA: TGTGCCAGTAGCCTATCGGCCCATCGACAGGGGGGGAGCAATCAGCCCCAGCATTTT.

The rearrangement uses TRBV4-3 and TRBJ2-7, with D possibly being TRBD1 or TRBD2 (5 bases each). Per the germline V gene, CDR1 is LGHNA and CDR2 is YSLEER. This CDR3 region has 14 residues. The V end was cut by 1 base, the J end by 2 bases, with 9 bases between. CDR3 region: CASSQVPGPYEQYF. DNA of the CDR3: TGCGCCAGCAGCCAAGTCCCGGGGCCCTACGAGCAGTACTTC.

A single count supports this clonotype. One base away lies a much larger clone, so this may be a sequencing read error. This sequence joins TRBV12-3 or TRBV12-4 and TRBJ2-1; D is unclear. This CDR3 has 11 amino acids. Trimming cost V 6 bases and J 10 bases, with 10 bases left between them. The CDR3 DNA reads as TGTGCCAGCAGGGTCTCCTACGAGCAGTTCTTC. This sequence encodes CASRVSYEQFF.

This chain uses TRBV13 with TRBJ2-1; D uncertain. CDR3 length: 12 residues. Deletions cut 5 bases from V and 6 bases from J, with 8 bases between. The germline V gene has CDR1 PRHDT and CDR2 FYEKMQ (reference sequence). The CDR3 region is CASSGNFNEQFF. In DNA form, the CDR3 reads TGTGCCAGCAGCGGCAACTTCAATGAGCAGTTCTTC. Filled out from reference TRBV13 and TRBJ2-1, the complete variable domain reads AAGVIQSPRHLIKEKRETATLKCYPIPRHDTVYWYQQGPGQDPQFLISFYEKMQSDKGSIPDRFSAQQFSDYHSELNMSSLELGDSALYFCASSGNFNEQFFGPGTRLTVL.

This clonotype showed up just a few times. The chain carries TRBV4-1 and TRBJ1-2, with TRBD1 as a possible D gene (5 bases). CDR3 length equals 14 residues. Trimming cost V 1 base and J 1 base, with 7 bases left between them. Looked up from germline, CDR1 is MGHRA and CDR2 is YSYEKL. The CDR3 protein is CASSQGDRNYGYTF. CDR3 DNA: TGCGCCAGCAGCCAAGGGGACCGTAACTATGGCTACACCTTC.